The clone carrying this TCR beta chain was detected ten times or more. Its antigen is unidentified. These data originate in a study of T-cell memory formation after mild COVID-19. Findings and limits, study-wide: The CD4+ clones that contracted clustered mainly within CM and EM, and the CD8+ clones concentrated in EMRA.

CDR3 length: 14 amino acids. Germline V CDR1 and CDR2: SGHKS, YYEKEE (reference sequence). Trimming took 5 bases from V and 3 from J, leaving 12 bases between them. MiXCR, run by TCRdb on the 5' RACE reads, gives a single entry per CDR3 protein. The sample contains roughly 300,000 distinct CDR3 sequences, under 8.5% of which appear only once. Sequencing input: PBMCs or a T cell subset sorted from them (not recorded which). This chain joins TRBV5-5 and TRBJ1-5; D unresolved. The TCR was taken from a man aged 18-30 years who had mild COVID-19 (a few samples of this study predate the infection). Cell type and time point are not known. The CDR3 loop is CASSPVSFNQPQHF. The CDR3 bases are TGTGCCAGCAGTCCCGTTTCCTTCAATCAGCCCCAGCATTTT.